One and the same sample provided the 28 T cell receptor beta chains below, sequenced in a study of post-analysis software for immune sequencing data. Their antigens are not known. Carried by the TCR beta cDNA libraries were unique molecular identifiers. Using its own MiXCR run on the PCR reads, TCRdb lists one record per CDR3 protein. The profile shows about 800,000 distinct CDR3 sequences, about 32% of them singletons. Study-level findings and limits: In patients, about 5 TRBV segments were more frequent than in controls, with TRBV5-6, TRBV5-1 and TRBV20-1 among them.

Sequencing used blood. The receptors here all came from a girl aged 5-17 years with multiple sclerosis.

V is TRBV29-1 and J is TRBJ2-3, with a possible D match to TRBD1 (7 bases). Germline V gene data show CDR1 as SQVTM and CDR2 as ANQGSEA. This CDR3 comprises 13 residues. The V end lost 3 bases, the J end lost 5 bases, and 12 bases lay between the germline ends. The CDR3, as DNA: TGCAGCGTTGATCGGCAGGGGGGAGATACGCAGTATTTT. Translating gives CSVDRQGGDTQYF.

The chain employs TRBV3-1 and TRBJ2-5; 12 bases map to TRBD1. The trim removed 1 base at V and 13 bases at J, leaving 1 base unmatched. Per the germline V gene, CDR1 is LGHDT and CDR2 is YNNKEL (reference sequence). This CDR3 comprises 12 residues. This CDR3 is CASSQGGQGAYF. The CDR3 DNA reads TGTGCCAGCAGCCAAGGGGGACAGGGGGCGTACTTC.

This clonotype appeared many times. The rearrangement uses TRBV7-2 and TRBJ2-1; 7 bases map to TRBD2. CDR1 SGHTA and CDR2 FQGNSA come from the germline V gene. The CDR3 length is 15 residues. V shed 2 bases, J shed 0 bases, and the junction held 1 base outside the gene matches. The CDR3 DNA follows: TGTGCCAGCAGCTTACGCGGGAGCTCCTACAATGAGCAGTTCTTC. It yields the protein CASSLRGSSYNEQFF.

For this clonotype: A read error may produce the germline difference seen at one junction end. The rearrangement joins TRBV15 to TRBJ1-4; the D gene is possibly TRBD1 (5 bases). The germline CDR1 and CDR2 sequences are LNHNV and YYDKDF (reference sequence). This CDR3 is 13 amino acids long. The CDR3 bases are TGTGCCACCGAGGGGAGCGCTAATGAAAAACGGTTTTTT. It is translated as CATEGSANEKRFF.

This clonotype appeared many times. One end of the junction is discordant with germline, which a read error may explain. This sequence joins TRBV20-1 and TRBJ2-5; D remains unclear. The CDR3 has 10 residues. The germline V gene has CDR1 DFQATT and CDR2 SNEGSKA (reference sequence). CDR3 nucleotide sequence: TGCAGCGCTAGACGAGAGACCCAGTACTTC. It codes for CSARRETQYF.

This clonotype was counted only a few times. The chain joins TRBV27 to TRBJ2-7; weak D call: TRBD2 (5 bases). The CDR3 covers 14 residues. Trimming stripped 2 bases from V and 2 bases from J, with 10 bases between. Germline V gene data show CDR1 as MNHEY and CDR2 as SMNVEV (reference sequence). For the CDR3, the DNA is TGTGCCAGCAGTTTAGCTTTGGGAGCCTACGAGCAGTACTTC. Amino acid sequence: CASSLALGAYEQYF.

The chain employs TRBV6-6 and TRBJ2-3; perhaps TRBD1 as D (6 bases). The CDR3 covers 14 residues. With 2 bases removed from V and 5 bases from J, the gap between germline ends came to 11 bases. Per the germline V gene, CDR1 is MNHNY and CDR2 is SVGAGI (reference sequence). This CDR3 reads CASSYLGTQDTQYF. CDR3 in DNA: TGTGCCAGCAGTTACCTTGGGACACAAGATACGCAGTATTTT.

This clonotype has only a few counts. V is TRBV11-1 and J is TRBJ2-2; TRBD2 matches at 9 bases. CDR3 length equals 17 residues. The J segment lost 5 bases and the V segment lost 5 bases, leaving 12 bases of the junction unmatched. Looked up from germline, CDR1 is SGHAT and CDR2 is FQDESV (reference sequence). CDR3 bases: TGTGCCAGCAGCGCCGGCGGGGGGGCCGTTGGTACCGGGGAGCTGTTTTTT. This gives the protein CASSAGGGAVGTGELFF. The variable domain in full, with the rest retrieved from reference TRBV11-1 and TRBJ2-2, is EAEVAQSPRYKITEKSQAVAFWCDPISGHATLYWYRQILGQGPELLVQFQDESVVDDSQLPKDRFSAERLKGVDSTLKIQPAELGDSAMYLCASSAGGGAVGTGELFFGEGSRLTVL.

The chain has TRBV10-1 and TRBJ2-3, with D perhaps TRBD1 (6 bases). Germline CDR1 reads WNHNN; CDR2 reads SYGVQD (reference sequence). The CDR3 is 14 amino acids. Trimming stripped 8 bases from V and 2 bases from J, with 14 bases between. The CDR3 spells CASGAGQNTDTQYF. The CDR3, as DNA: TGCGCCAGCGGGGCAGGACAGAACACAGATACGCAGTATTTT.

J is TRBJ2-1 and V is TRBV27; 10 bases are shared with TRBD1. The CDR3 length is 15 residues. The V and J ends lost 6 bases and 5 bases, in that order; junction bases with no gene match: 7. Germline V CDR1 and CDR2: MNHEY, SMNVEV (reference sequence). DNA for the CDR3: TGTGCCAGCAGAGCGACCGGGACAGGGGACAATGAGCAGTTCTTC. This gives the protein CASRATGTGDNEQFF.

This clonotype was seen a handful of times. The chain employs TRBV20-1 and TRBJ2-4, with 7 nucleotides matching TRBD1. The V segment lost 4 bases and the J segment 0 bases; nucleotides outside the gene matches: 6. Germline V gene data show CDR1 as DFQATT and CDR2 as SNEGSKA (reference sequence). The CDR3 totals 15 residues. The CDR3 loop reads CSATGQAIAKNIQYF. The DNA of the CDR3 is TGCAGTGCTACTGGACAGGCCATAGCCAAAAACATTCAGTACTTC.

This clonotype was detected a few times. The V call is TRBV28, the J call TRBJ2-7; no reliable D call. There are 13 residues in the CDR3. Looked up from germline, CDR1 is MDHEN and CDR2 is SYDVKM. V lost 4 bases and J 2 bases, leaving 9 bases between the germline ends. The CDR3 DNA is TGTGCCAGCAGTTCTATGGCCGCCTACGAGCAGTACTTC. This codes for CASSSMAAYEQYF.

This chain uses TRBV7-9 with TRBJ1-2, with unresolved D. The CDR3 is made up of 15 amino acids. Germline-derived CDR1 and CDR2 are SEHNR and FQNEAQ (reference sequence). V was clipped by 4 bases and J by 6 bases, with 18 bases between them. The CDR3 here is CASSSSGPQLDGYTF. The DNA for the CDR3 is TGTGCCAGCAGCTCCTCCGGCCCTCAACTGGATGGCTACACCTTC.

The J gene is TRBJ2-5, the V gene TRBV6-6; TRBD2 aligns across 10 bases. The J call is in doubt because the DNA end fits TRBJ2-7 better. Germline lookup yields CDR1 MNHNY and CDR2 SVGAGI (reference sequence). This CDR3 comprises 16 residues. The CDR3 sequence: CASRTGGTSGISEQYF. In DNA form, the CDR3 reads TGTGCCAGCAGAACAGGGGGAACTAGCGGGATTTCCGAGCAGTACTTC.

This clonotype was observed a handful of times. This sequence joins TRBV5-1 and TRBJ1-6, with D perhaps TRBD1 (5 bases). V was trimmed by 4 bases and J by 6 bases, leaving 14 bases between them. The CDR3 is 15 residues long. Germline loops: CDR1 SGHRS, CDR2 YFSETQ. CDR3 loop: CASSQTAGFNSPLHF. In nucleotides, the CDR3 is TGCGCCAGCAGCCAGACAGCGGGCTTTAATTCACCCCTCCACTTT.

This clonotype was counted at least ten times. The chain employs TRBV5-1 and TRBJ2-2; 8 nucleotides align to TRBD1. This CDR3 region has 14 residues. Losses at the gene ends were 4 bases for V and 7 bases for J; bases not matched to a gene: 6. Germline V gene data show CDR1 as SGHRS and CDR2 as YFSETQ. This chain's CDR3 is CASSGRGPDGELFF. CDR3 sequence (DNA): TGCGCCAGCAGCGGCAGGGGGCCGGACGGGGAGCTGTTTTTT.

The genes are TRBV20-1 and TRBJ2-1; no clear D gene. Germline V gene lookup returns CDR1 DFQATT and CDR2 SNEGSKA (reference sequence). V lost 4 bases, J lost 9 bases, and 7 bases lay in between. The CDR3 length is 10 residues. CDR3 bases: TGCAGTGCTAAGAGGAGTGAGCAGTTCTTC. This gives the protein CSAKRSEQFF.

This clonotype was counted between two and nine times. The chain carries TRBV28 and TRBJ2-3; 8 bases line up with TRBD2. The CDR3 contains 15 residues. V was clipped by 3 bases and J by 0 bases; unmatched bases: 2. Germline V CDR1 and CDR2: MDHEN, SYDVKM. The CDR3 region has the DNA TGTGCCAGCAGTTTCGGGGGGGCTAGCACAGATACGCAGTATTTT. Encoded protein: CASSFGGASTDTQYF.

This clonotype was seen more than once but under ten times. This chain uses TRBV7-2 with TRBJ2-7, with 7 bases matching TRBD2. CDR3 size: 13 residues. CDR1 and CDR2 from the germline V gene are SGHTA and FQGNSA. With V trimmed by 2 bases and J by 5 bases, 3 bases remained unmatched. This chain's CDR3 is CASSLRAGDEQYF. The CDR3 coding sequence is TGTGCCAGCAGCTTAAGGGCGGGAGACGAGCAGTACTTC.

In its sample, this clonotype was seen a few times. CDR3 residues: CATSRDLANEKLFF. CDR3 nucleotide sequence: TGTGCCACCAGCAGAGATTTGGCTAATGAAAAACTGTTTTTT. V gene TRBV15 combines with J gene TRBJ1-4, with D hard to call. V was cut by 0 bases and J by 3 bases, with 5 bases left in between. The V gene's germline CDR1 is LNHNV and CDR2 YYDKDF (reference sequence). CDR3 length equals 14 residues. Looking up the rest from reference TRBV15 and TRBJ1-4 gives the full variable domain: DAMVIQNPRYQVTQFGKPVTLSCSQTLNHNVMYWYQQKSSQAPKLLFHYYDKDFNNEADTPDNFQSRRPNTSFCFLDIRSPGLGDTAMYLCATSRDLANEKLFFGSGTQLSVL.

This clonotype was found many times. The V call is TRBV2, the J call TRBJ2-7, with TRBD2 matching over 12 bases. Losses at the gene ends were 4 bases for V and 4 bases for J; bases not matched to a gene: 8. The CDR3 extends over 16 amino acids. Germline V lookup: CDR1 SNHLY, CDR2 FYNNEI. CDR3 sequence: CASSAPGLAGTYEQYF. The CDR3 DNA sequence: TGTGCCAGCAGTGCGCCGGGACTAGCGGGTACATACGAGCAGTACTTC.

Points on this clonotype: A much larger clone lies a single base off, so this may be a read error. This rearrangement joins TRBV24-1 to TRBJ2-1; D remains ambiguous. The assigned J gene may be wrong: the sequence end matches TRBJ2-7 better. Germline V gene sequence: CDR1 KGHDR, CDR2 SFDVKD. The CDR3 runs 17 residues. Written as DNA, the CDR3 is TGTGCCACCAGTGATTCTCGGGTTGGGCAGTCCTACAATGAGCAGTACTTC. Amino acids: CATSDSRVGQSYNEQYF.

V and J are TRBV5-1 and TRBJ2-2, with a possible D match to TRBD1 (5 bases). Germline CDR1 SGHRS, CDR2 YFSETQ. The CDR3 consists of 15 residues. Deletions cut 4 bases from V and 0 bases from J, with 10 bases between. Here the CDR3 DNA reads TGCGCCAGCAGCCAAGGGGTCTCGAACACCGGGGAGCTGTTTTTT. Translation gives CASSQGVSNTGELFF.

The chain combines TRBV28 with TRBJ2-1; maybe TRBD2 (5 bases). Germline loops: CDR1 MDHEN, CDR2 SYDVKM. The germline V and J ends were trimmed by 1 base and 8 bases, with 9 bases remaining between them. CDR3 length: 13 residues. The CDR3 DNA is TGTGCCAGCAGTTTATTGAGGGTATATGAGCAGTTCTTC. This translates into CASSLLRVYEQFF. The variable domain in full, completed from reference TRBV28 and TRBJ2-1, reads DVKVTQSSRYLVKRTGEKVFLECVQDMDHENMFWYRQDPGLGLRLIYFSYDVKMKEKGDIPEGYSVSREKKERFSLILESASTNQTSMYLCASSLLRVYEQFFGPGTRLTVL.

This clonotype has only a few counts. This chain joins TRBV20-1 and TRBJ2-7; tentative D call: TRBD2 (5 bases). The V and J ends lost 2 bases and 1 base respectively, with 12 bases between them. Germline V gives CDR1 DFQATT, CDR2 SNEGSKA (reference sequence). The CDR3 spans 14 residues. CDR3 protein: CSARPAERSYEQYF. In nucleotides, the CDR3 is TGCAGTGCTAGACCAGCGGAGCGATCCTACGAGCAGTACTTC.

This rearrangement joins TRBV9 to TRBJ2-7, with a weak D call TRBD1 (5 bases). Trimming removed 1 base from V and 6 bases from J, with 11 bases in between. The CDR3 contains 13 residues. The germline CDR1 and CDR2 sequences are SGDLS and YYNGEE. CDR3 loop: CASSVPGFGEQYF. CDR3 bases: TGTGCCAGCAGCGTACCAGGGTTTGGCGAGCAGTACTTC.

Ten or more counts support this clonotype. The chain has TRBV5-1 and TRBJ2-5; 7 bases are shared with TRBD1. The V and J ends lost 2 bases and 4 bases, in that order; junction bases with no gene match: 2. This CDR3 has 13 amino acids. Germline CDR1 reads SGHRS; CDR2 reads YFSETQ. The CDR3 region is CASSFDRAETQYF. Here the CDR3 DNA reads TGCGCCAGCAGCTTCGACAGGGCAGAGACCCAGTACTTC.

The CDR3 spells CASSQYKGLAGANTGELFF. The CDR3 nucleotides read TGCGCCAGCAGCCAATATAAGGGACTAGCGGGGGCGAACACCGGGGAGCTGTTTTTT. The chain has TRBV4-3 and TRBJ2-2; the match to TRBD2 covers 14 bases. Germline CDR1 reads LGHNA; CDR2 reads YSLEER. V was pared by 2 bases and J by 0 bases, with 5 bases of the junction left unmatched. The CDR3 spans 19 residues.